These 30 T cell receptor beta chains were all obtained from the same sample, sequenced in a study of blood T cell repertoires in COVID-19. This table comes from immunoSEQ multiplex PCR, and its TCRdb copy is limited to in-frame clones, with some not included. The sample contains 200,000 to 250,000 clones, around 80% of which appear only once. Sequencing was carried out using peripheral blood. These receptors came from a woman aged 65 to 85 with acute or convalescent COVID-19.

This clone was seen just once. The V and J genes are TRBV18 and TRBJ2-1; 10 bases are shared with TRBD1. CDR3 length: 15 residues. Germline assignment: CDR1 KGHSH and CDR2 LQKENI. V gave up 4 bases and J gave up 5 bases; unmatched junction bases: 5. CDR3 region: CASSRGQGIDNEQFF. The CDR3 bases are TGTGCCAGCTCACGGGGACAGGGGATTGACAATGAGCAGTTCTTC.

The rearrangement joins TRBV28 to TRBJ2-7, with TRBD2 as a possible D gene (5 bases). The V end was cut by 10 bases, the J end by 3 bases, with 7 bases between. The CDR3 is 10 amino acids. Germline V gene sequence: CDR1 MDHEN, CDR2 SYDVKM. CDR3 coding DNA: TGTGCCACCAGCGGCTACGAGCAGTACTTC. Amino acid sequence: CATSGYEQYF.

The gene calls are TRBV5-5 and TRBJ1-6; TRBD1 matches 9 bases. The junction had 5 bases not matched to a gene; V was cut back by 4 bases and J by 9 bases. The CDR3 has 14 amino acids. The germline gives CDR1 SGHKS, CDR2 YYEKEE (reference sequence). The CDR3 DNA sequence: TGTGCCAGCAGCCCCGGGACAGGGATTTCACCCCTCCACTTT. Protein sequence: CASSPGTGISPLHF. The full variable domain, rest sourced from reference TRBV5-5 and TRBJ1-6, is DAGVTQSPTHLIKTRGQQVTLRCSPISGHKSVSWYQQVLGQGPQFIFQYYEKEERGRGNFPDRFSARQFPNYSSELNVNALLLGDSALYLCASSPGTGISPLHFGNGTRLTVT.

The genes are TRBV19 and TRBJ1-5, with 8 bases aligning to TRBD1. The V and J ends lost 7 bases and 1 base, in that order; junction bases with no gene match: 9. Germline values: CDR1 LNHDA, CDR2 SQIVND (reference sequence). This CDR3 is built from 16 residues. The CDR3 bases are TGTGCCAGTAAGGTAACAGGGGGAGGAAGCAATCAGCCCCAGCATTTT. Its translation: CASKVTGGGSNQPQHF.

The chain joins TRBV5-6 to TRBJ2-7; weak D call: TRBD1 (6 bases). The CDR3 is made up of 15 amino acids. V shed 4 bases and J shed 2 bases, with 16 bases lying between them. Germline lookup yields CDR1 SGHDT and CDR2 YYEEEE. The CDR3 DNA sequence: TGTGCCAGCAGCCCGAGGACAGACTTTACCTACGAGCAGTACTTC. This sequence encodes CASSPRTDFTYEQYF.

The V gene is TRBV5-1, the J gene TRBJ2-3; tentatively, D is TRBD1 (5 bases). CDR1 is SGHRS and CDR2 is YFSETQ in the germline V gene. The V end lost 2 bases, the J end lost 0 bases, and 10 bases lay between the germline ends. The CDR3 extends over 15 amino acids. The CDR3 is CASSFGTGSTDTQYF. As DNA, the CDR3 is TGCGCCAGCAGCTTCGGAACAGGTAGCACAGATACGCAGTATTTT.

In nucleotides, the CDR3 is TGTGCCAGCAGCTACCAGGGGGTCTCTGGAAACACCATATATTTT. This gives the protein CASSYQGVSGNTIYF. The V gene is TRBV11-2, the J gene TRBJ1-3; 7 bases are shared with TRBD1. There are 15 residues in the CDR3. V lost 4 bases and J lost 0; bases outside the gene matches: 3. The germline V gene encodes CDR1 SGHAT and CDR2 FQNNGV. Based on the CDR3 plus reference TRBV11-2 and TRBJ1-3, the full variable domain is EAGVAQSPRYKIIEKRQSVAFWCNPISGHATLYWYQQILGQGPKLLIQFQNNGVVDDSQLPKDRFSAERLKGVDSTLKIQPAKLEDSAVYLCASSYQGVSGNTIYFGEGSWLTVV.

The chain couples TRBV19 to TRBJ2-1, with 10 bases matching TRBD2. The J segment lost 9 bases and the V segment lost 3 bases, leaving 8 bases of the junction unmatched. CDR3 size: 15 residues. CDR1 is LNHDA and CDR2 is SQIVND in the germline V gene (reference sequence). CDR3 nucleotides: TGTGCCAGTAGTATCCCCGGGACTAGCGCTGGTGAGCAGTTCTTC. This translates into CASSIPGTSAGEQFF.

This clone was seen once. CDR3 protein: CASSPGAGQLGGYTF. The DNA for the CDR3 is TGTGCCAGCAGCCCAGGTGCAGGGCAGTTGGGGGGCTACACCTTC. The chain employs TRBV7-3 and TRBJ1-2; TRBD1 might be the D (5 bases). This CDR3 is 15 amino acids long. CDR1 and CDR2 from the germline V gene are SGHTA and FQGTGA. V lost 5 bases to trimming and J lost 8 bases, with 21 bases between them.

The chain has TRBV7-2 and TRBJ2-1, with 11 bases that match TRBD2. The CDR3 runs to 19 residues. Germline V gene sequence: CDR1 SGHTA, CDR2 FQGNSA. V shed 5 bases, J shed 6 bases, and the junction held 18 bases outside the gene matches. The CDR3 here is CASSPKASSGRLFRNEQFF. CDR3 DNA sequence: TGTGCCAGCAGCCCCAAGGCCTCTAGCGGGAGGCTATTTCGCAATGAGCAGTTCTTC.

The table lists this clone with a count of one. This chain joins TRBV5-4 and TRBJ2-1; 9 positions match TRBD1. Losses at the gene ends were 2 bases for V and 7 bases for J; bases not matched to a gene: 4. Germline lookup yields CDR1 SGHNT and CDR2 YYREEE (reference sequence). This CDR3 has 14 residues. The CDR3: CASSLPGTGNEQFF. CDR3 nucleotide sequence: TGTGCCAGCAGCTTACCCGGGACAGGGAATGAGCAGTTCTTC.

The chain couples TRBV12-3 or TRBV12-4 to TRBJ1-4; unclear D gene. V was shortened by 5 bases and J by 10 bases, with 11 bases between the two germline ends. This CDR3 comprises 12 residues. The CDR3 sequence: CASSVASGKLFF. The CDR3 DNA sequence: TGTGCCAGCAGTGTGGCCTCGGGAAAACTGTTTTTT.

V and J are TRBV7-2 and TRBJ1-6, with D uncertain. There are 15 residues in the CDR3. Germline V lookup: CDR1 SGHTA, CDR2 FQGNSA. The germline V and J ends were trimmed by 4 bases and 0 bases, with 7 bases remaining between them. The CDR3 DNA follows: TGTGCCAGCAGCTCATGGAGCTCCTATAATTCACCCCTCCACTTT. The encoded protein is CASSSWSSYNSPLHF.

The table lists this clone with a count of one. J is TRBJ1-2 and V is TRBV19; the D is unclear. This CDR3 is 13 amino acids long. Trimming removed 6 bases from V and 2 bases from J, with 10 bases in between. Per the germline V gene, CDR1 is LNHDA and CDR2 is SQIVND (reference sequence). The CDR3 DNA follows: TGTGCCAGTAGCTTAGGCAGGAACTATGGCTACACCTTC. This encodes CASSLGRNYGYTF.

This sequence joins TRBV18 and TRBJ1-2; the D is unclear. The length of the CDR3 is 15 residues. V gave up 3 bases and J gave up 0 bases, with 11 bases separating them. Germline assignment: CDR1 KGHSH and CDR2 LQKENI. The CDR3 DNA follows: TGTGCCAGCTCACCGGCCGTCACCGCTAACTATGGCTACACCTTC. Amino acid sequence: CASSPAVTANYGYTF.

The chain carries TRBV7-3 and TRBJ2-2; D is ambiguous. V dropped 4 bases and J dropped 3 bases, with 9 bases sitting between them. Germline assignment: CDR1 SGHTA and CDR2 FQGTGA. There are 14 residues in the CDR3. This CDR3 is CASSSSADTGELFF. CDR3 sequence (DNA): TGTGCCAGCAGCTCCAGCGCGGACACCGGGGAGCTGTTTTTT.

The chain couples TRBV6-5 to TRBJ2-2, with 9 bases identical to TRBD1. This CDR3 is built from 15 residues. Germline-derived CDR1 and CDR2 are MNHEY and SVGAGI. V lost 5 bases to trimming and J lost 7 bases; unmatched junction nucleotides: 8. CDR3 coding DNA: TGTGCCAGCAGTCCACCGGGACAGGGCGGCGGGGAGCTGTTTTTT. Translated: CASSPPGQGGGELFF.

The chain joins TRBV9 to TRBJ2-3; a weak D match, TRBD2 (5 bases). The CDR3 runs to 16 residues. V was shortened by 1 base and J by 3 bases, with 15 bases between the two germline ends. CDR1 and CDR2 (germline): SGDLS, YYNGEE. The CDR3 DNA is TGTGCCAGCAGCGTACTCTCTAGCCCCTTTACAGATACGCAGTATTTT. Translation gives CASSVLSSPFTDTQYF. Together with reference TRBV9 and TRBJ2-3, the CDR3 gives the full variable domain: DSGVTQTPKHLITATGQRVTLRCSPRSGDLSVYWYQQSLDQGLQFLIQYYNGEERAKGNILERFSAQQFPDLHSELNLSSLELGDSALYFCASSVLSSPFTDTQYFGPGTRLTVL.

The chain links TRBV20-1 to TRBJ2-7, with 11 bases aligning to TRBD2. The CDR3 length is 15 residues. CDR1 and CDR2 (germline): DFQATT, SNEGSKA (reference sequence). V gave up 3 bases and J gave up 2 bases; unmatched junction bases: 6. The CDR3 nucleotides read TGCAGTGCTAGTCGGACTAGCGGGCCAGCCTACGAGCAGTACTTC. Amino acids: CSASRTSGPAYEQYF.

CDR3 nucleotides: TGTGCCAGTAGTGCCCGGGCCTTAGGGGACACTGAAGCTTTCTTT. Translation gives CASSARALGDTEAFF. The chain employs TRBV19 and TRBJ1-1; D is perhaps TRBD1 (5 bases). The ends were cut back, 5 bases at V and 3 bases at J, with 16 bases in the middle. Per the germline V gene, CDR1 is LNHDA and CDR2 is SQIVND (reference sequence). The CDR3 is made up of 15 amino acids. Drawing the rest from reference TRBV19 and TRBJ1-1, the complete variable domain is DGGITQSPKYLFRKEGQNVTLSCEQNLNHDAMYWYRQDPGQGLRLIYYSQIVNDFQKGDIAEGYSVSREKKESFPLTVTSAQKNPTAFYLCASSARALGDTEAFFGQGTRLTVV.

The V call is TRBV5-1, the J call TRBJ1-3; 7 bases align to TRBD1. Germline CDR1 and CDR2: SGHRS and YFSETQ. Unmatched junction bases numbered 6, after V lost 0 bases and J lost 0 bases. This CDR3 has 17 amino acids. CDR3 sequence reads: CASSLGQGSSSGNTIYF. The CDR3 DNA sequence: TGCGCCAGCAGCTTGGGACAGGGTAGTAGCTCTGGAAACACCATATATTTT.

This clone was counted once. This chain joins TRBV2 and TRBJ2-1; possible D gene TRBD1, 6 bases. Trimming pared 1 base from V and 15 bases from J, leaving 19 bases between. Germline values: CDR1 SNHLY, CDR2 FYNNEI. The CDR3 contains 14 residues. DNA for the CDR3: TGTGCCAGCAGTGAAGGAGGGCGACAGGCGGATAGGTTCTTC. Its protein product is CASSEGGRQADRFF.

The V call is TRBV5-4, the J call TRBJ1-1; D call uncertain. The germline gives CDR1 SGHNT, CDR2 YYREEE (reference sequence). This CDR3 has 13 residues. V was pared by 6 bases and J by 2 bases, with 11 bases between. As DNA, the CDR3 is TGTGCCAGCATTTCTGCGGGAAACACTGAAGCTTTCTTT. Translating gives CASISAGNTEAFF.

The V call is TRBV5-8, the J call TRBJ2-6; D is uncertain. Germline V gene data show CDR1 as SGHTS and CDR2 as YDEGEE. Trimming shortened V by 3 bases and J by 0 bases, and 16 bases separated the two germline ends. The CDR3 consists of 18 residues. CDR3 sequence reads: CASSSEPRMSSGANVLTF. CDR3 DNA: TGTGCCAGCAGCTCGGAGCCACGGATGAGCTCTGGGGCCAACGTCCTGACTTTC.

The chain links TRBV27 to TRBJ2-7; a possible D gene is TRBD1 (6 bases). The CDR3 is 16 residues long. The germline gives CDR1 MNHEY, CDR2 SMNVEV (reference sequence). Trimming cost V 4 bases and J 3 bases, with 19 bases left between them. The CDR3 loop reads CASSSYSTGTIYEQYF. CDR3 DNA sequence: TGTGCCAGCAGTTCTTACTCTACAGGGACAATCTACGAGCAGTACTTC.

V is TRBV5-4 and J is TRBJ2-7; 13 nucleotides agree with TRBD2. The CDR3 has 15 amino acids. The V gene end was trimmed by 4 bases and the J gene end by 7 bases; junction bases not matched to a gene: 8. Germline CDR1 and CDR2: SGHNT and YYREEE (reference sequence). The CDR3 here is CASSKGLAGVEEQYF. The CDR3, as DNA: TGTGCCAGCAGCAAAGGACTAGCGGGAGTAGAAGAGCAGTACTTC.

This clone was detected a few times. This chain uses TRBV10-2 with TRBJ2-3; perhaps TRBD2 as D (5 bases). This CDR3 is 12 amino acids long. Germline CDR1 is WSHSY and CDR2 is SAAADI. The V end was cut by 10 bases, the J end by 1 base, with 9 bases between. CDR3 loop: CATGERTDTQYF. CDR3 bases: TGCGCCACCGGGGAGCGCACAGATACGCAGTATTTT.

This chain uses TRBV3-1 (or the pseudogene TRBV3-2) with TRBJ2-2; D not resolved. The germline gives CDR1 LGHDT, CDR2 YNNKEL (reference sequence). The ends were cut back, 4 bases at V and 2 bases at J, with 11 bases in the middle. CDR3 length: 15 residues. The CDR3 DNA is TGTGCCAGCAGCCGTGGTACCAGAAACACCGGGGAGCTGTTTTTT. It encodes CASSRGTRNTGELFF.

This chain connects TRBV5-4 to TRBJ2-5; 8 bases map to TRBD1. CDR3 length: 14 residues. With V trimmed by 1 base and J by 5 bases, 4 bases remained unmatched. Germline CDR1 reads SGHNT; CDR2 reads YYREEE (reference sequence). The CDR3 coding sequence is TGTGCCAGCAGCTTGCAGGGGGCAGGGGAGACCCAGTACTTC. Its protein is CASSLQGAGETQYF.

The CDR3 nucleotides are TGTGCCAGCAGACCGACAGGTGCAGATACGCAGTATTTT. This gives the protein CASRPTGADTQYF. The chain links TRBV12-3 or TRBV12-4 to TRBJ2-3; possibly TRBD1 for D (6 bases). CDR3 length equals 13 residues. Trimming removed 6 bases at V and 4 bases at J, with 11 bases between.